The next 7 T cell receptor beta chains were all read from a single sample in a study of OX40 agonist ivuxolimab in advanced cancers. Using immunoSEQ multiplex PCR, the repertoire was profiled, and TCRdb retains in-frame clones only, with some absent. The sample yields under 100,000 clones, 70% to 90% seen once. Sequencing used CD4+ or CD8+ T cells sorted from blood, obtained in a trial of the OX40 agonist ivuxolimab. The receptor source for this set is an adult with an advanced solid tumor such as melanoma, head and neck, liver or kidney cancer.

In this sample, this clone turned up a few times. This chain connects TRBV5-1 to TRBJ1-2; D perhaps matches TRBD1 (5 bases). The CDR3 has 13 amino acids. Between the trimmed V and J ends, which lost 1 base and 8 bases, there was a span of 12 bases. Germline CDR1 SGHRS, CDR2 YFSETQ. The CDR3 DNA reads as TGCGCCAGCAGCTTGTGGCAGGGCGAGGGCTACACCTTC. Its protein product is CASSLWQGEGYTF.

The chain combines TRBV5-6 with TRBJ2-1; D not certain. The germline V gene has CDR1 SGHDT and CDR2 YYEEEE. With 2 bases removed from V and 7 bases from J, the gap between germline ends came to 22 bases. This CDR3 region has 17 residues. The CDR3 DNA follows: TGTGCCAGCAGCTTTTCTATCGTGGGCAGGTTAGGGAATGAGCAGTTCTTC. Translation gives CASSFSIVGRLGNEQFF.

The gene calls are TRBV5-1 and TRBJ2-3; TRBD2 agrees at 7 bases. The ends lost 0 bases at V and 0 bases at J; junction bases unmatched: 7. Germline CDR1 SGHRS, CDR2 YFSETQ. The CDR3 is made up of 17 amino acids. CDR3 in DNA: TGCGCCAGCAGCTTGGGCCCTAGCGGCCCTAGCACAGATACGCAGTATTTT. Translating it yields CASSLGPSGPSTDTQYF.

The chain links TRBV7-2 to TRBJ2-3; tentatively, D is TRBD1 (8 bases). The germline V gene encodes CDR1 SGHTA and CDR2 FQGNSA. The CDR3 extends over 15 amino acids. V was shortened by 7 bases and J by 2 bases, with 16 bases between the two germline ends. CDR3 amino acids: CASTQQGGATDTQYF. In DNA form, the CDR3 reads TGTGCCAGCACTCAACAGGGGGGGGCCACAGATACGCAGTATTTT.

The chain joins TRBV27 to TRBJ2-1; TRBD2 might be the D (6 bases). The CDR3 runs 15 residues. V gave up 5 bases and J gave up 6 bases, with 17 bases separating them. CDR1 MNHEY and CDR2 SMNVEV come from the germline V gene (reference sequence). DNA for the CDR3: TGTGCCAGCAGTCCGCGGGATACAGGACCCAATGAGCAGTTCTTC. Amino acids: CASSPRDTGPNEQFF.

This chain connects TRBV19 to TRBJ2-2, with D maybe TRBD1 (6 bases). CDR3 length: 13 amino acids. Germline assignment: CDR1 LNHDA and CDR2 SQIVND (reference sequence). V was pared by 7 bases and J by 8 bases, with 14 bases between. The CDR3 loop is CASTPNRVGELFF. The CDR3 region has the DNA TGTGCCAGTACCCCTAACAGGGTTGGGGAGCTGTTTTTT. The whole variable domain, filled in from reference TRBV19 and TRBJ2-2, reads DGGITQSPKYLFRKEGQNVTLSCEQNLNHDAMYWYRQDPGQGLRLIYYSQIVNDFQKGDIAEGYSVSREKKESFPLTVTSAQKNPTAFYLCASTPNRVGELFFGEGSRLTVL.

This clone was observed a single time. The chain recombines TRBV27 with TRBJ2-3; TRBD2 agrees at 8 bases. Germline CDR1 MNHEY, CDR2 SMNVEV (reference sequence). With 7 bases clipped from V and 2 bases from J, the junction kept 5 bases outside the gene matches. This CDR3 is built from 14 residues. Written as DNA, the CDR3 is TGTGCCAGCAACTTAGCGGGGAACACAGATACGCAGTATTTT. It specifies CASNLAGNTDTQYF.